Sequencing of this T cell receptor (beta chain) was carried out in a study of blood T cell repertoires in COVID-19. TCRdb keeps only in-frame clones here, not all; method: immunoSEQ multiplex PCR. This table has 230,000 or so clones, roughly nine tenths appearing once. Per germline, CDR1 SGHVS and CDR2 FNYEAQ. This CDR3 has 15 amino acids. V lost 0 bases and J lost 2; bases outside the gene matches: 3. V gene TRBV7-6 combines with J gene TRBJ2-7, with TRBD1 identical over 8 bases. The TCR comes from a woman between 40 and 50 years old who had recovered from COVID-19. The sequencing sample was made of peripheral blood. This chain's CDR3 is CASSLAQQGAYEQYF. CDR3 nucleotides: TGTGCCAGCAGCTTAGCGCAACAGGGGGCCTACGAGCAGTACTTC.